This TCR beta chain was sequenced in a study of cytomegalovirus exposure and HLA in healthy donors. Whole-study findings and limits: Reportedly, cytomegalovirus status was diagnosed with high sensitivity and specificity. In a later analysis, TCR beta V- and J-gene trimming showed a link to a missense DCLRE1C variant. Within a later analysis, the majority of CMV-associated TCR beta chains appeared HLA-restricted. Accurate predictions that matched the HLA-A and HLA-B alleles of most subjects were reportedly made from TCR beta sequences.

There are a few counts of this clone. What it binds is not known. V dropped 8 bases and J dropped 3; count of bases not matched to a gene: 11. Germline CDR1 MNHNS, CDR2 SASEGT. The CDR3 is 15 residues long. In the PCR, 60 Vbeta and 13 Jbeta primers were used. Sequenced by immunoSEQ multiplex PCR; TCRdb stores in-frame clones only, minus some. There are roughly 120,000 clones in the sample; 86% occur only once, and less than 2% lies in the top ten. Sequenced: PBMCs. The sequence was obtained from a man aged 35 to 55 in good health and CMV-seronegative. The chain couples TRBV6-1 to TRBJ1-1; 8 nucleotides agree with TRBD1. The DNA for the CDR3 is TGTGCCAGCGGAACAGGGGGAGGGGGGGACACTGAAGCTTTCTTT. Amino acid sequence: CASGTGGGGDTEAFF.